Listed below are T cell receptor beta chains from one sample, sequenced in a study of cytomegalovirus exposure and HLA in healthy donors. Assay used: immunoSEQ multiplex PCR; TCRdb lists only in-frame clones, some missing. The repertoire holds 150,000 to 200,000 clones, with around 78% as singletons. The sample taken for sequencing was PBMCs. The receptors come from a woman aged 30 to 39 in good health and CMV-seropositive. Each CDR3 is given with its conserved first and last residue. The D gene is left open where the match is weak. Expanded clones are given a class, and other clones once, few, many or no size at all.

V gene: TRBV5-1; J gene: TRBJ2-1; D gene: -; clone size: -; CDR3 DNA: TGCGCCAGCAGCTTGGATCCGTCGAATGAGCAGTTCTTC; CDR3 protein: CASSLDPSNEQFF
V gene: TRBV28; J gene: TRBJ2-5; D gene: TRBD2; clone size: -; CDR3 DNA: TGTGCCAGCAGATTAGCGGGAGGACAAGAGACCCAGTACTTC; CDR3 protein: CASRLAGGQETQYF
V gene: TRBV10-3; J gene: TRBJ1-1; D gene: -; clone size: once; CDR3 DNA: TGTGCCATCAGTGAGTCGGTGGCGGGGGGTACTGAAGCTTTCTTT; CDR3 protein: CAISESVAGGTEAFF
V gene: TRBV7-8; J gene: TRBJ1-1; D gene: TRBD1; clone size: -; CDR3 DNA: TGTGCCAGCAGACGGGACAGGGCTGAGAACACTGAAGCTTTCTTT; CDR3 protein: CASRRDRAENTEAFF
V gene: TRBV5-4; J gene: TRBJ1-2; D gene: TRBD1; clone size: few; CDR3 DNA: TGTGCCAGCAGTCTCGACAGGGAAGGGGCCCACTATGGCTACACCTTC; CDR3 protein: CASSLDREGAHYGYTF
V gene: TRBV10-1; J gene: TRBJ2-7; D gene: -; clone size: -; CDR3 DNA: TGCGCCAGCAGTGATCAAGGGAGCGAGCAGTACTTC; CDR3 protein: CASSDQGSEQYF
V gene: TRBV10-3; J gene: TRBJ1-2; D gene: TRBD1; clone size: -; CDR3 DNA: TGTGCCATCAGTGAGGGGGACAGCCGCTACACCTTC; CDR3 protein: CAISEGDSRYTF
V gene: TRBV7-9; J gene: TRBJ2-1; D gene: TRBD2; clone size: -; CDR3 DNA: TGTGCCAGCAGCTTTGCCAGGACTAGCGGGGGGGCCGGGTACAATGAGCAGTTCTTC; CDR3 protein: CASSFARTSGGAGYNEQFF
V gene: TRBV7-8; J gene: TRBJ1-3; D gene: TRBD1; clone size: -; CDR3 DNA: TGTGCCAGCAGCAAAGTGGGGACAGGGGGTTTAGGAAACACCATATATTTT; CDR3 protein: CASSKVGTGGLGNTIYF
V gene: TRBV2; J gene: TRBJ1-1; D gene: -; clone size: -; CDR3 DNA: TGTGCCGGCAGTGTCTTGGGGACATCGACGAACACTGAAGCTTTCTTT; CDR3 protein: CAGSVLGTSTNTEAFF
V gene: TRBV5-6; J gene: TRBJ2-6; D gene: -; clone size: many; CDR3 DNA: TGTGCCAGCAGCATGACGGGATGGGGAGACTCTGGGGCCAACGTCCTGACTTTC; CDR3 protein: CASSMTGWGDSGANVLTF